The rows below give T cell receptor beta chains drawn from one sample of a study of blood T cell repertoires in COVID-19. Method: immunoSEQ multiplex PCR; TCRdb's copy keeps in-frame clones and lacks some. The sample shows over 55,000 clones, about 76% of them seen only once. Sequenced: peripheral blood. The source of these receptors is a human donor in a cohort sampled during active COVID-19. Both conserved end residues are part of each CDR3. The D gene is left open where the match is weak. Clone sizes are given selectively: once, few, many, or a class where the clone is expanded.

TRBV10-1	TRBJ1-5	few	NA	CASSEFQGQPQHF	TGCGCCAGCAGTGAGTTCCAGGGCCAGCCCCAGCATTTT
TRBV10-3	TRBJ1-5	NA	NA	CAISVGGNQPQHF	TGTGCCATCTCCGTGGGAGGCAATCAGCCCCAGCATTTT
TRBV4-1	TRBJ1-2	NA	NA	CASSQSFRGDPYGYTF	TGCGCCAGCAGCCAATCCTTCAGGGGCGACCCCTATGGCTACACCTTC
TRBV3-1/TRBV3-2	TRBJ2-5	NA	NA	CASSQGVETQYF	TGTGCCAGCAGCCAAGGAGTGGAGACCCAGTACTTC
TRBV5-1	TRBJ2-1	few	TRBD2	CASSPGLGVTDEQFF	TGCGCCAGCAGCCCCGGACTAGGCGTGACGGATGAGCAGTTCTTC
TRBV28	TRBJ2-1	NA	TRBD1	CASSARQGTGNEQFF	TGTGCCAGCAGTGCCCGACAGGGAACGGGCAATGAGCAGTTCTTC
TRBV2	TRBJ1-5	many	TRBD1	CATDPDRRNNQPQHF	TGTGCCACCGATCCGGACAGGAGGAACAATCAGCCCCAGCATTTT
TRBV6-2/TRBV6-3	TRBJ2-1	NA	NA	CASSFRQYNEQFF	TGTGCCAGCAGTTTTCGACAGTACAATGAGCAGTTCTTC
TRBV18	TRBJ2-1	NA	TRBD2	CASSPPGGSNDEQFF	TGTGCCAGCTCACCACCGGGCGGGAGTAACGATGAGCAGTTCTTC
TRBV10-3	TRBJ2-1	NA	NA	CAISERGALAAGEQFF	TGTGCCATCAGTGAAAGGGGGGCCCTAGCGGCAGGAGAGCAGTTCTTC
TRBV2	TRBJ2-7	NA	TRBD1	CASAQGAHYEQYF	TGTGCCAGCGCTCAGGGGGCTCACTACGAGCAGTACTTC
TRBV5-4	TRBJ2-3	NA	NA	CASKTGTLSTDTQYF	TGTGCCTCCAAAACCGGGACTCTTAGCACAGATACGCAGTATTTT
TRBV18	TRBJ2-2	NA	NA	CASSPPGGDAGELFF	TGTGCCAGCTCACCACCTGGAGGGGATGCCGGGGAGCTGTTTTTT
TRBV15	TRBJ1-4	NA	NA	CATSYQRGRREKLFF	TGTGCCACCAGCTACCAGCGGGGGAGGCGTGAAAAACTGTTTTTT
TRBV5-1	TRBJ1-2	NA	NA	CASSEGTRHGYTF	TGCGCCAGCAGCGAAGGGACTCGACATGGCTACACCTTC
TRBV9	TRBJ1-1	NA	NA	CASSVGETALEAFF	TGTGCCAGCAGCGTAGGGGAGACTGCCCTTGAAGCTTTCTTT
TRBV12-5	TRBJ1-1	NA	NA	CASGISAGWTEAFF	TGTGCTAGTGGGATTTCCGCGGGGTGGACTGAAGCTTTCTTT
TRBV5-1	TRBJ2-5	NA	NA	CASSLGGWTPIQETQYF	TGCGCCAGCAGCTTGGGGGGTTGGACACCTATCCAAGAGACCCAGTACTTC
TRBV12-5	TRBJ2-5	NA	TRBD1	CASGTRDRGKTQYF	TGTGCTAGTGGAACCCGGGACAGGGGAAAGACCCAGTACTTC
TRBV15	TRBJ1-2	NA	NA	CATSRDLYGYTF	TGTGCCACCAGCAGAGATCTGTATGGCTACACCTTC
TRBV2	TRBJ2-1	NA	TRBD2	CASSASSGGADEQFF	TGTGCCAGCAGTGCGTCTAGCGGGGGGGCCGATGAGCAGTTCTTC
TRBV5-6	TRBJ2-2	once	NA	CASSLVSFTGELFF	TGTGCCAGCAGCTTGGTCAGTTTCACCGGGGAGCTGTTTTTT
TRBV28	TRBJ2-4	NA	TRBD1	CASSNTGQGDPNF	TGTGCCAGCAGCAATACGGGACAGGGTGATCCGAACTTC
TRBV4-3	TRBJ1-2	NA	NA	CASSQTPGVGYGYTF	TGCGCCAGCAGCCAAACCCCCGGAGTAGGATATGGCTACACCTTC
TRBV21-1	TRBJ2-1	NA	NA	CASSKDWWELQEQFF	TGTGCCAGCAGCAAAGATTGGTGGGAGCTCCAGGAGCAGTTCTTC
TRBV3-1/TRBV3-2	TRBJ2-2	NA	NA	CASSQEVAGELFF	TGTGCCAGCAGCCAAGAGGTAGCTGGGGAGCTGTTTTTT
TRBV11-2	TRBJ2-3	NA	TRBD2	CASSLARYTSGRTQYF	TGTGCCAGCAGCTTAGCCCGTTATACTTCCGGGAGGACGCAGTATTTT
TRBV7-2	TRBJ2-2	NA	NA	CASSSYSNTGELFF	TGTGCCAGCAGCTCTTACTCGAACACCGGGGAGCTGTTTTTT
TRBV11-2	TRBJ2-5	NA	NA	CASSLVGADDQETQYF	TGTGCCAGCAGCTTAGTAGGGGCAGATGACCAAGAGACCCAGTACTTC
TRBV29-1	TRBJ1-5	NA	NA	CSVGTEGHQPQHF	TGCAGCGTTGGGACTGAAGGGCATCAGCCCCAGCATTTT
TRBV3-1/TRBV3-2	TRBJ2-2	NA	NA	CASSQVHGLNTGELFF	TGTGCCAGCAGCCAAGTTCACGGGTTAAACACCGGGGAGCTGTTTTTT
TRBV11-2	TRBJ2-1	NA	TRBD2	CASSQPGLAANEQFF	TGTGCCAGCAGTCAACCGGGACTAGCCGCCAATGAGCAGTTCTTC
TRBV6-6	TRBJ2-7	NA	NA	CASSSPTGSYEQYF	TGTGCCAGCAGTTCGCCGACAGGCTCCTACGAGCAGTACTTC
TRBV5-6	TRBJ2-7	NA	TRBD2	CASSLAFTGGYEQYF	TGTGCCAGCAGCTTGGCGTTCACGGGGGGGTACGAGCAGTACTTC
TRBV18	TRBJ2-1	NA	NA	CASSYGNRDLHSEQFF	TGTGCCAGCTCGTACGGAAACAGGGACCTCCACAGTGAGCAGTTCTTC
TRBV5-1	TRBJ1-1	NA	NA	CASSRGGGRMNTEAFF	TGCGCCAGCAGCAGGGGAGGGGGGCGAATGAACACTGAAGCTTTCTTT
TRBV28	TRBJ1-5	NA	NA	CASSLTGGHQPQHF	TGTGCCAGCAGTTTAACCGGAGGTCATCAGCCCCAGCATTTT
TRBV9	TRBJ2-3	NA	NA	CASSVGGGTQYF	TGTGCCAGCAGCGTAGGAGGGGGTACGCAGTATTTT
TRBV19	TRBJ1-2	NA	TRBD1	CASSTRQGGNYGYTF	TGTGCCAGTAGTACCCGACAGGGGGGTAACTATGGCTACACCTTC
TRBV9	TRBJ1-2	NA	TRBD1	CASSVGETGGGYTF	TGTGCCAGCAGCGTAGGAGAGACAGGGGGAGGCTACACCTTC
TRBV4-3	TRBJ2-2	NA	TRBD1	CASSQEAGGRYTGELFF	TGCGCCAGCAGCCAAGAGGCAGGGGGCCGATACACCGGGGAGCTGTTTTTT
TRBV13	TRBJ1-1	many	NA	CASSRLQGSEAFF	TGTGCCAGCAGCCGACTACAGGGCTCTGAAGCTTTCTTT
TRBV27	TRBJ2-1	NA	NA	CASSFRLGGSYNEQFF	TGTGCCAGCAGTTTCCGCCTGGGGGGCTCCTACAATGAGCAGTTCTTC
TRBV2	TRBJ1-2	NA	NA	CASSEALRENYGYTF	TGTGCCAGCAGTGAAGCCCTACGGGAAAACTATGGCTACACCTTC
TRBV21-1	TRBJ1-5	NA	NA	CASSYRDTRQYSNQPQHF	TGTGCCAGCAGCTACCGGGACACGAGACAATATAGCAATCAGCCCCAGCATTTT